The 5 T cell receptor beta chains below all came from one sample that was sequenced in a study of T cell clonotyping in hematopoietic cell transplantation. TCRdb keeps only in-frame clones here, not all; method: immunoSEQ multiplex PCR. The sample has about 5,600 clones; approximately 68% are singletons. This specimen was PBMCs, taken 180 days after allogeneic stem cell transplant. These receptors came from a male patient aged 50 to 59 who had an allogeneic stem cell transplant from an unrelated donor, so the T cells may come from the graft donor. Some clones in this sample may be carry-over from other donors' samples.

CDR3 loop: CAWSVFQGSGNQPQHF. Written as DNA, the CDR3 is TGTGCCTGGAGTGTATTCCAGGGTTCTGGCAATCAGCCCCAGCATTTT. V usage is TRBV30 and J usage is TRBJ1-5, with D possibly matching TRBD1 (5 bases). In germline, CDR1 is GTSNPN, CDR2 SVGIG (reference sequence). This CDR3 is 16 amino acids long. With 0 bases removed from V and 2 bases from J, the gap between germline ends came to 14 bases. Using reference TRBV30 and TRBJ1-5 for the parts outside the CDR3, the full variable domain is SQTIHQWPATLVQPVGSPLSLECTVEGTSNPNLYWYRQAAGRGLQLLFYSVGIGQISSEVPQNLSASRPQDRQFILSSKKLLLSDSGFYLCAWSVFQGSGNQPQHFGDGTRLSIL.

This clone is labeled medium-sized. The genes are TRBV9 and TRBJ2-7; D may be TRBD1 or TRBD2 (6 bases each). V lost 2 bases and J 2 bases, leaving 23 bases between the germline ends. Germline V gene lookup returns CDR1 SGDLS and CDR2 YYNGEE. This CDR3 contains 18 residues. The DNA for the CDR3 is TGTGCCAGCAGCGTCTCTCCCGTTATCGGGGGCCCCCCCTACGAGCAGTACTTC. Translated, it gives CASSVSPVIGGPPYEQYF.

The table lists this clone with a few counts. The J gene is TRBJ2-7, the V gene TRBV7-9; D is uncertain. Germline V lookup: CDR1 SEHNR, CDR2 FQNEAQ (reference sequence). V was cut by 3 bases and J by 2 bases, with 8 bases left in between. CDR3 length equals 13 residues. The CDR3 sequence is CASSFSETYEQYF. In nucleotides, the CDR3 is TGTGCCAGCAGCTTTTCAGAGACCTACGAGCAGTACTTC.

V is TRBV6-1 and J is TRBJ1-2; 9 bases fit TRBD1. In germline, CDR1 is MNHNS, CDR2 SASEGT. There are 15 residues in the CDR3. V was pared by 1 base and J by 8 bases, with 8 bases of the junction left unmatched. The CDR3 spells CASSEGTGEGGGYTF. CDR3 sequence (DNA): TGTGCCAGCAGTGAAGGGACAGGGGAAGGAGGGGGCTACACCTTC.

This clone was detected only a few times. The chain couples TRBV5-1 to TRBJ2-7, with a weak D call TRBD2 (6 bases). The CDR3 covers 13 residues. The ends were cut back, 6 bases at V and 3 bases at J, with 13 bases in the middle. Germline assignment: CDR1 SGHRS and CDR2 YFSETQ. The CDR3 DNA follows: TGCGCCAGCACCGGGACTGGGCTCTACGAGCAGTACTTC. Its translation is CASTGTGLYEQYF.